The TCR beta chain described here comes from a study of early T cells in non-severe SARS-CoV-2 infection. TCRdb reanalysed the 5' RACE reads using MiXCR and keeps one entry per CDR3 protein. The repertoire includes about 64,000 distinct CDR3 sequences, over 20% of them detected once, and about 15% sits in the top ten. This TCR was sampled from an adult who was a healthcare worker with PCR-confirmed SARS-CoV-2 infection or an uninfected control (not recorded which). The sequences come from whole blood, collected at baseline.

This chain's CDR3 is CASSAGTSGGRDTQYF. The CDR3 coding sequence is TGTGCCAGCAGCGCCGGGACTAGCGGGGGTCGGGATACGCAGTATTTT. The chain combines TRBV7-9 with TRBJ2-3; TRBD2 matches 14 bases. CDR1 and CDR2 (germline): SEHNR, FQNEAQ (reference sequence). V gave up 5 bases and J gave up 6 bases; unmatched junction bases: 7. The CDR3 totals 16 residues.